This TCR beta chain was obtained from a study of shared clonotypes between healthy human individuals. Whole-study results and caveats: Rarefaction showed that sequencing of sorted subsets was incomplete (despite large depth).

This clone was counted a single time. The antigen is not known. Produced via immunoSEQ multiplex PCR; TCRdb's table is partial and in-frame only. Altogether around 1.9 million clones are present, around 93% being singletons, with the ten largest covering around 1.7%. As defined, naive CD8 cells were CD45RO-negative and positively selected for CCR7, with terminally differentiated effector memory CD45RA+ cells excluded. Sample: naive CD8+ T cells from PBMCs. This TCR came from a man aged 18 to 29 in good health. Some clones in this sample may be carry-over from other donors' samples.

This chain's CDR3 is CASSLVVFGRKDTQYF. CDR3 DNA: TGTGCCAGCAGCTTAGTGGTGTTCGGGAGAAAAGATACGCAGTATTTT. The rearrangement joins TRBV7-6 to TRBJ2-3; possible D gene TRBD2, 6 bases. The CDR3 is 16 residues long. V gave up 1 base and J gave up 5 bases, with 16 bases separating them. In germline, CDR1 is SGHVS, CDR2 FNYEAQ.